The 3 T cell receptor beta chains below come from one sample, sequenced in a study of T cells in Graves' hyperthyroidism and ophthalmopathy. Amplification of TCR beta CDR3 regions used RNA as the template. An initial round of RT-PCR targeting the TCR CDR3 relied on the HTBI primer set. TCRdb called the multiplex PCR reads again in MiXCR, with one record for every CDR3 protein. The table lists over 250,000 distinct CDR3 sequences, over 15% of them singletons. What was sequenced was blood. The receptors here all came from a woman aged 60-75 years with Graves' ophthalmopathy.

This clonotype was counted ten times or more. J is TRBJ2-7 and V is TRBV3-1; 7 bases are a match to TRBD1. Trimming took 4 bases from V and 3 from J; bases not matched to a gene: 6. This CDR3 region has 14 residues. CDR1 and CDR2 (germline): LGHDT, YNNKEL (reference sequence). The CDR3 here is CASSRTRDSYEQYF. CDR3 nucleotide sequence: TGTGCCAGCAGCCGCACCCGGGACAGCTACGAGCAGTACTTC.

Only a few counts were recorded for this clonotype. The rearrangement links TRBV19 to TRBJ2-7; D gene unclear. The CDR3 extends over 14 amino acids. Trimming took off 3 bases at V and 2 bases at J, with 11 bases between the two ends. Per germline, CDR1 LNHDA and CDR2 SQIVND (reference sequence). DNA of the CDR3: TGTGCCAGTAGTATTTCCCACGGACCCTACGAGCAGTACTTC. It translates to CASSISHGPYEQYF.

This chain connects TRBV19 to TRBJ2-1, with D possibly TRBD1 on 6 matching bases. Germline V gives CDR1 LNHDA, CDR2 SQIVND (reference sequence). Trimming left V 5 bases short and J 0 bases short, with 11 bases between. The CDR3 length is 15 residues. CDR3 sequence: CASSPRQVSYNEQFF. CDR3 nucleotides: TGTGCCAGTAGTCCCCGACAGGTCTCCTACAATGAGCAGTTCTTC.